This TCR beta chain was found in a study of shared clonotypes between healthy human individuals. Whole-study findings and limits: The naive CD4 repertoires of a few donors were compared, and roughly 5.1% of clonotypes were shared. Some clonotypes were shared by all four sorted-subset donors, while others were not shared. The non-shared ones had lower generation probabilities than the shared ones.

Each replicate PCR on the sorted subsets used roughly 200 ng DNA (around 31,000 T cell genomes). This table comes from immunoSEQ multiplex PCR, and its TCRdb copy is limited to in-frame clones, with some not included. The sample comprises 2 million to 2.5 million clones, 80% to 95% of which are singletons, and about 0.36% rests with the top ten. As for this clone: The antigen is not known.

Germline V gene sequence: CDR1 LNHDA, CDR2 SQIVND (reference sequence). The CDR3 consists of 14 residues. Trimming cost V 3 bases and J 3 bases, with 12 bases left between them. Sequencing input: naive CD4+ T cells from PBMCs. The subset: CD45RA+ positively selected. This TCR was sampled from a man between 18 and 35 years old in good health. Some clones in this sample may be carry-over from other donors' samples. J is TRBJ2-7 and V is TRBV19; D call uncertain. The CDR3 here is CASSIARGFYEQYF. The CDR3 nucleotides are TGTGCCAGTAGTATCGCGAGAGGATTCTACGAGCAGTACTTC.